Presented here are 19 T cell receptor beta chains from one specimen sequenced in a study of control samples from healthy donors and cancer patients (dated by TCRdb to between 2020 and 2021). The library was produced with the immunoSEQ multiplex PCR assay. In its TCRdb copy, this immuneACCESS table keeps in-frame sequences only and misses some clones. Where compared with another copy, unresolved V genes explain less than half of these, and the others have no known cause. The sample data list tens of thousands of clones, and approximately 85% of these were observed just once. The ten largest clones add up to more than 30% of the sample. The sequenced sample consisted of PBMCs. The receptors come from a man aged 60 to 69 with head and neck cancer.

CDR3 region: CASSLAQGSYNEQFF. The CDR3 nucleotides are TGTGCCAGCAGCTTAGCCCAGGGCTCCTACAATGAGCAGTTCTTC. The rearrangement joins TRBV7-9 to TRBJ2-1; D may be TRBD1 (5 bases). This CDR3 is 15 amino acids long. Trimming removed 0 bases from V and 0 bases from J, with 6 bases in between. CDR1 and CDR2 (germline): SEHNR, FQNEAQ (reference sequence).

The genes are TRBV24-1 and TRBJ2-7, with D possibly being TRBD1 (5 bases). The CDR3 is 14 residues long. CDR1 is KGHDR and CDR2 is SFDVKD in the germline V gene. The V and J ends lost 10 bases and 2 bases respectively, with 17 bases between them. The CDR3: CATRYTGRPYEQYF. CDR3 DNA sequence: TGTGCCACGAGATACACAGGTCGGCCCTACGAGCAGTACTTC.

CDR3: CASSPGYEKLFF. The CDR3 region has the DNA TGTGCCAGCAGCCCGGGTTATGAAAAACTGTTTTTT. V gene TRBV3-1 (or the pseudogene TRBV3-2) combines with J gene TRBJ1-4; no firm D call. The CDR3 runs 12 residues. CDR1 LGHDT and CDR2 YNNKEL come from the germline V gene (reference sequence). Trimming cost V 4 bases and J 6 bases, with 6 bases left between them.

This clone was seen only once. This chain uses TRBV28 with TRBJ2-5; D tentatively fits TRBD1 or TRBD2 (5 bases each). Germline lookup yields CDR1 MDHEN and CDR2 SYDVKM. The CDR3 has 14 residues. V was shortened by 6 bases and J by 5 bases, with 16 bases between the two germline ends. The CDR3 DNA reads TGTGCCAGCAGCCCACTCCGGGACCGGGAGACCCAGTACTTC. This codes for CASSPLRDRETQYF. The entire variable domain, with the rest obtained from reference TRBV28 and TRBJ2-5, is as follows: DVKVTQSSRYLVKRTGEKVFLECVQDMDHENMFWYRQDPGLGLRLIYFSYDVKMKEKGDIPEGYSVSREKKERFSLILESASTNQTSMYLCASSPLRDRETQYFGPGTRLLVL.

The rearrangement links TRBV5-1 to TRBJ1-4; D remains ambiguous. The CDR3 loop spans 13 amino acids. Germline CDR1 is SGHRS and CDR2 is YFSETQ. Trimming took off 5 bases at V and 7 bases at J, with 12 bases between the two ends. The DNA of the CDR3 is TGCGCCAGCAGGCGGGAGGAAAGTGAAAAACTGTTTTTT. Amino acid sequence: CASRREESEKLFF.

The rearrangement joins TRBV7-9 to TRBJ2-1; D is possibly TRBD2 (5 bases). Trimming took off 5 bases at V and 1 base at J, with 12 bases between the two ends. Germline lookup yields CDR1 SEHNR and CDR2 FQNEAQ (reference sequence). The CDR3 sequence is 15 residues long. The CDR3 loop reads CASSPPGSSYNEQFF. The CDR3 bases are TGTGCCAGCAGCCCACCGGGATCGTCCTACAATGAGCAGTTCTTC.

This clone was picked up a small number of times. This CDR3 is CASSQDNIYSNQPQHF. CDR3 coding DNA: TGTGCCAGCAGCCAGGACAATATCTATAGCAATCAGCCCCAGCATTTT. This sequence joins TRBV14 and TRBJ1-5, with D possibly TRBD1 on 5 matching bases. The length of the CDR3 is 16 residues. CDR1 is SGHDN and CDR2 is FVKESK in the germline V gene. Trimming left V 3 bases short and J 0 bases short, with 12 bases between.

V and J are TRBV2 and TRBJ2-3; TRBD2 is a possible D gene (6 bases). The V gene's germline CDR1 is SNHLY and CDR2 FYNNEI. The CDR3 runs to 14 residues. Trimming pared 10 bases from V and 0 bases from J, leaving 14 bases between. The CDR3 spells CATREAPSTDTQYF. CDR3 DNA sequence: TGTGCCACCAGGGAGGCCCCTAGCACAGATACGCAGTATTTT.

This sequence joins TRBV2 and TRBJ2-7; 9 nucleotides agree with TRBD1. The CDR3 is 15 residues long. CDR1 is SNHLY and CDR2 is FYNNEI in the germline V gene. The ends lost 6 bases at V and 3 bases at J; junction bases unmatched: 9. CDR3 residues: CASSLTGGWDYEQYF. For the CDR3, the DNA is TGTGCCAGCAGCCTTACAGGGGGCTGGGACTACGAGCAGTACTTC.

DNA for the CDR3: TGTGCCTGGAGTGTGGCAACCGCCATGAACACTGAAGCTTTCTTT. This translates into CAWSVATAMNTEAFF. V gene TRBV30 combines with J gene TRBJ1-1; D is uncertain. CDR1 and CDR2 (germline): GTSNPN, SVGIG (reference sequence). V gave up 0 bases and J gave up 0 bases, with 11 bases separating them. The CDR3 extends over 15 amino acids.

V gene TRBV7-8 combines with J gene TRBJ2-7; TRBD1 agrees at 7 bases. The junction had 6 bases not matched to a gene; V was cut back by 1 base and J by 3 bases. The germline gives CDR1 SGHVS, CDR2 FQNEAQ. The CDR3 totals 15 residues. This chain's CDR3 is CASSLETGFCYEQYV. CDR3 DNA: TGTGCCAGCAGCTTAGAGACAGGGTTTTGCTACGAGCAGTACGTC.

The V and J genes are TRBV6-5 and TRBJ1-6, with D unresolved. Germline V lookup: CDR1 MNHEY, CDR2 SVGAGI. This CDR3 region has 14 residues. V was shortened by 2 bases and J by 7 bases, with 9 bases between the two germline ends. The DNA for the CDR3 is TGTGCCAGCAGTTACAGCCGGGGAAATTCACCCCTCCACTTT. Translated, it gives CASSYSRGNSPLHF.

The count of this clone is one. The chain links TRBV4-2 to TRBJ1-3, with unresolved D. This CDR3 comprises 16 residues. V gave up 7 bases and J gave up 2 bases, with 18 bases separating them. CDR1 is LGHNA, CDR2 YNFKEQ, per germline. DNA for the CDR3: TGTGCCAGCACCACGGGAGTGCCATTAGCTGGAAACACCATATATTTT. It translates to CASTTGVPLAGNTIYF.

This chain joins TRBV6-5 and TRBJ2-3; 8 nucleotides match TRBD1. The germline V gene encodes CDR1 MNHEY and CDR2 SVGAGI. This CDR3 contains 15 residues. V trimming: 5 bases; J trimming: 2 bases; junction bases outside the gene matches: 6. The CDR3 loop reads CASSIQGAHTDTQYF. For the CDR3, the DNA is TGTGCCAGCAGTATCCAGGGGGCCCACACAGATACGCAGTATTTT.

This clone was detected a few times. The chain combines TRBV5-5 with TRBJ2-3, with 8 nucleotides matching TRBD1. The V segment lost 3 bases and the J segment 4 bases; nucleotides outside the gene matches: 7. CDR3 size: 15 residues. Germline CDR1 reads SGHKS; CDR2 reads YYEKEE (reference sequence). For the CDR3, the DNA is TGTGCCAGCAGCTCAACGTCAGGGGGCTCAGATACGCAGTATTTT. Translated, it gives CASSSTSGGSDTQYF.

The J gene is TRBJ1-6, the V gene TRBV2, with a possible D match to TRBD1 (5 bases). Germline V CDR1 and CDR2: SNHLY, FYNNEI. The CDR3 has 15 residues. Trimming removed 6 bases at V and 9 bases at J, with 18 bases between. In DNA, the CDR3 is TGTGCCAGCAGAAGAGAGGCAGGTCAGGGTTCACCCCTCCACTTT. It codes for CASRREAGQGSPLHF.

The CDR3 loop reads CASSEREANTGELFF. The CDR3 nucleotides are TGTGCCAGCAGTGAGCGGGAGGCCAACACCGGGGAGCTGTTTTTT. The V call is TRBV2, the J call TRBJ2-2, with 8 positions matching TRBD2. The V gene's germline CDR1 is SNHLY and CDR2 FYNNEI. Unmatched junction bases numbered 2, after V lost 3 bases and J lost 2 bases. The CDR3 runs to 15 residues. Supplemented by reference TRBV2 and TRBJ2-2, the full variable domain reads EPEVTQTPSHQVTQMGQEVILRCVPISNHLYFYWYRQILGQKVEFLVSFYNNEISEKSEIFDDQFSVERPDGSNFTLKIRSTKLEDSAMYFCASSEREANTGELFFGEGSRLTVL.

V usage is TRBV5-1 and J usage is TRBJ2-7; D is undetermined. This CDR3 comprises 12 residues. V was cut by 3 bases and J by 5 bases, with 9 bases left in between. Germline V gene sequence: CDR1 SGHRS, CDR2 YFSETQ. The CDR3 coding sequence is TGCGCCAGCAGCTCCCCCGGAGACGAGCAGTACTTC. It specifies CASSSPGDEQYF.

The gene calls are TRBV5-1 and TRBJ2-2; D not resolved. The CDR3 covers 12 residues. CDR1 and CDR2 from the germline V gene are SGHRS and YFSETQ. Trimming cost V 4 bases and J 1 base, with 2 bases left between them. The CDR3 region has the DNA TGCGCCAGCAGCCTGAACACCGGGGAGCTGTTTTTT. Amino acid sequence: CASSLNTGELFF.